The source of this TCR beta chain is a study of CD8 T cells in ankylosing spondylitis. Findings and limits, study-wide: Seemingly characteristic of ankylosing spondylitis blood was a TCR beta motif consisting of eight highly homologous variants.

MiXCR, run by TCRdb on the 5' RACE reads, gives a single entry per CDR3 protein. Of about 140,000 distinct CDR3 sequences in the sample, about 7% were seen once. CDR1 and CDR2 (germline): LGHDT, YNNKEL (reference sequence). The CDR3 covers 15 residues. A note on this clonotype: The antigen is unknown. Just one base apart from a much larger clone, this may be a read error.

The sequence was collected from a female donor with ankylosing spondylitis or in good health (not recorded which). The sequenced sample consisted of blood, either unsorted or a sorted T cell fraction (not recorded which). The rearrangement uses TRBV3-1 and TRBJ2-1, with 7 bases lining up with TRBD2. CDR3 region: CACSQDGGVRNEQFF. The CDR3, as DNA: TGTGCCTGCAGCCAAGATGGGGGGGTGCGCAATGAGCAGTTCTTC.